This TCR beta chain was documented in a study of shared clonotypes between healthy human individuals. Germline V CDR1 and CDR2: MNHEY, SVGAGI. Trimming cost V 0 bases and J 1 base, with 7 bases left between them. The CDR3 runs 15 residues. Using immunoSEQ multiplex PCR, the repertoire was profiled, and TCRdb retains in-frame clones only, with some absent. The table shows some 550,000 clones, with 95% to 98% occurring only once. Only Caucasian adults living in Nashville, Tennessee served as donors. The origin of this receptor is a woman under 40 in good health. The gene calls are TRBV6-5 and TRBJ2-1; maybe TRBD1 (6 bases). Specimen: naive CD4+ T cells sorted from blood. Subset given: CD45RA+ positively selected. In DNA, the CDR3 is TGTGCCAGCAGTTACTCACAGGGTTCCTACAATGAGCAGTTCTTC. Its translation is CASSYSQGSYNEQFF.